Listed here is a single T cell receptor (beta chain). No antigen is known for it. Data came from immunoSEQ multiplex PCR; TCRdb stores just in-frame clones and leaves some out. Here the sample spans 6,500 to 7,000 clones, roughly 86% being singletons. This entry comes from a study of immune cell composition in non-small cell lung cancer. At the level of the study: Histologic subtype was mainly adenocarcinoma or squamous cell carcinoma.

Germline V CDR1 and CDR2: SGHAT, FQDESV (reference sequence). The CDR3 is 14 amino acids. Trimming removed 1 base from V and 5 bases from J, with 11 bases in between. Study-level results: Tumour TCR-beta clonality was not significantly tied to smoking pack-years.

Normal lung sampling was at least 3 cm from the tumour, as distant as possible. This TCR was recovered from a human donor with non-small cell lung cancer. The gene calls are TRBV11-1 and TRBJ1-1, with D unclear. The sequencing sample was made of non-adjacent lung tissue. For the CDR3, the DNA is TGTGCCAGCAGCTTAGGTGGCAGAGGGACTGAAGCTTTCTTT. The encoded protein is CASSLGGRGTEAFF.